The rows below give T cell receptor beta chains drawn from one sample of a study of cytomegalovirus exposure and HLA in healthy donors. Data came from immunoSEQ multiplex PCR; TCRdb stores just in-frame clones and leaves some out. The data hold around 200,000 clones, with about 80% observed a single time. Sequenced: PBMCs. These receptors originate from a woman in her forties in good health and CMV-seronegative. Each CDR3 is given with its conserved first and last residue. A D gene is named only where the DNA matches it firmly. Some rows mark clone size as missing; the rest say once, few, many or name a class of expanded clone.

v_gene	j_gene	abundance	d_gene	CDR3nt	CDR3aa
TRBV5-1	TRBJ2-2	.	.	TGCGCCAGCTCACAGGGTCCACGGGGCGGGGAGCTGTTTTTT	CASSQGPRGGELFF
TRBV18	TRBJ1-2	.	.	TGTGCCAGCTCACCAGGTGCTAGTGTTGACTATGGCTACACCTTC	CASSPGASVDYGYTF
TRBV19	TRBJ1-4	.	.	TGTGCCAGTAGTATAGTCCCGGGGGGAGGACATAATGAAAAACTGTTTTTT	CASSIVPGGGHNEKLFF
TRBV2	TRBJ2-7	.	.	TGTGCCAGCAGTGAACTTCGCGAGCAGTACTTC	CASSELREQYF
TRBV7-9	TRBJ1-1	once	.	TGTGCCAGCAGCTCCTCGGGGGTGAGTGAAGCTTTCTTT	CASSSSGVSEAFF
TRBV30	TRBJ1-4	few	.	TGTGCCTGGAGTGTGGGCAGTAATGAAAAACTGTTTTTT	CAWSVGSNEKLFF
TRBV28	TRBJ2-1	.	.	TGTGCCAGCAGTTTAGGACAGCAGCAGTTCTTC	CASSLGQQQFF
TRBV6-1	TRBJ1-5	.	TRBD1	TGTGCCAGCAGTTCCGGGACAGGGGGCAATCAGCCCCAGCATTTT	CASSSGTGGNQPQHF
TRBV28	TRBJ2-7	.	TRBD1	TGTGCCAGCAGTTTATCCTGGACAGGGGACTCCTACGAGCAGTACTTC	CASSLSWTGDSYEQYF
TRBV6-5	TRBJ2-5	.	.	TGTGCCAGCAGTCTAAACCGACATATCCAAGAGACCCAGTACTTC	CASSLNRHIQETQYF
TRBV4-3	TRBJ2-2	.	TRBD2	TGCGCCAGCAGCCAAGATCGACTAGCGGGACCCGGGTCCAAGACCGGGGAGCTGTTTTTT	CASSQDRLAGPGSKTGELFF
TRBV15	TRBJ2-7	.	.	TGTGCCACCAGCAGAGATCATCGGTTCACTACCTACGAGCAGTACTTC	CATSRDHRFTTYEQYF
TRBV6-1	TRBJ1-1	.	.	TGTGCCAGCAGTGACTTAAGGGGCGGTTTGGCCGCGAACACTGAAGCTTTCTTT	CASSDLRGGLAANTEAFF
TRBV2	TRBJ2-3	.	TRBD2	TGTGCCAGCGGAAGCGGGGATTGGTATTTT	CASGSGDWYF
TRBV5-3	TRBJ2-7	.	.	TGTGCCAGAAGCTATCGCGCTAGTGCTATTGTCTCCTACGAGCAGTACTTC	CARSYRASAIVSYEQYF
TRBV27	TRBJ1-3	.	TRBD1	TGTGCCAGCAGTCGGTCCCCAGGGGGCTTTAGTGGAAACACCATATATTTT	CASSRSPGGFSGNTIYF
TRBV27	TRBJ2-3	once	.	TGTGCCAGCAGTTTATCGTACAGGGCAGCAGATACGCAGTATTTT	CASSLSYRAADTQYF
TRBV28	TRBJ1-1	once	TRBD1	TGTGCCAGCAGTCTGACAGGGGGGGACACTGAAGCTTTCTTT	CASSLTGGDTEAFF
TRBV28	TRBJ1-4	once	.	TGTGCCAGCAGTCTACCCGGGGTAAATAATGAAAAACTGTTTTTT	CASSLPGVNNEKLFF
TRBV28	TRBJ2-7	.	TRBD1	TGTGCCAGCAGTCCACCTCGGACAGGGCCCCTTTACGAGCAGTACTTC	CASSPPRTGPLYEQYF
TRBV7-2	TRBJ2-1	.	TRBD2	TGTGCCAGCAGCTTAGTTGGGACTAGCTCACACAATGAGCAGTTCTTC	CASSLVGTSSHNEQFF
TRBV6-5	TRBJ2-7	.	TRBD2	TGTGCCAGCAGGCCGGGACTAGTCCGGGAGCAGTACTTC	CASRPGLVREQYF
TRBV16	TRBJ1-1	few	.	TGTGCCAGCAGCCAGGTAGTCGGACAACCGAACACTGAAGCTTTCTTT	CASSQVVGQPNTEAFF
TRBV7-9	TRBJ1-1	few	.	TGTGCCAGCAGCCCCCAGGGGTGGACTGAAGCTTTCTTT	CASSPQGWTEAFF
TRBV28	TRBJ2-7	once	TRBD1	TGTGCCAGCAGGGTTCCGGGACAGGGGAGGAACGAGCAGTACTTC	CASRVPGQGRNEQYF
TRBV15	TRBJ1-2	.	TRBD1	TGTGCCACCAGCAGTTTCGACAGGGGGCGAAGTAATGGCTACACCTTC	CATSSFDRGRSNGYTF
TRBV6-5	TRBJ1-5	.	TRBD1	TGTGCCAGCAGTTACGGGGGACAGGGTAATCAGCCCCAGCATTTT	CASSYGGQGNQPQHF